The 25 T cell receptor beta chains listed next were all sequenced from one sample in a study of cytotoxic CD8 clonotypes in ibrutinib-treated CLL (dated by TCRdb to about 2021). Sample time point, as interpreted from the label and publication: about 11 months on ibrutinib. The library was obtained by the immunoSEQ multiplex PCR assay. TCRdb obtained this table from immuneACCESS and retained in-frame rearrangements with V and J assigned. These tables miss some clones; where compared with another copy, unresolved V genes account for less than half of the shortfall, and the remainder is unexplained. In all, the sample holds some 200,000 clones, and around 70% of those were seen once. 5.5% to 7% of the sample lies in the top ten. The source was PBMCs, collected after 12 months of ibrutinib treatment. The origin of the receptors is a human donor with chronic lymphocytic leukemia.

This chain connects TRBV11-2 to TRBJ2-2; D possibly corresponds to TRBD2 (6 bases). Trimming took 1 base from V and 6 from J, leaving 6 bases between them. The CDR3 is 13 amino acids. Per the germline V gene, CDR1 is SGHAT and CDR2 is FQNNGV. The CDR3 sequence is CASSLGLAGELFF. The CDR3 DNA is TGTGCCAGCAGCTTAGGACTAGCCGGGGAGCTGTTTTTT. The whole variable domain, filled in from reference TRBV11-2 and TRBJ2-2, reads EAGVAQSPRYKIIEKRQSVAFWCNPISGHATLYWYQQILGQGPKLLIQFQNNGVVDDSQLPKDRFSAERLKGVDSTLKIQPAKLEDSAVYLCASSLGLAGELFFGEGSRLTVL.

The rearrangement uses TRBV10-3 and TRBJ1-5, with D possibly being TRBD1 (5 bases). The V end lost 10 bases, the J end lost 6 bases, and 19 bases lay between the germline ends. Looked up from germline, CDR1 is ENHRY and CDR2 is SYGVKD. The CDR3 spans 14 residues. As DNA, the CDR3 is TGTGCCACCACGTTGTCGCCGGGGGTTCAGCCCCAGCATTTT. Its protein product is CATTLSPGVQPQHF.

This clone came up a few times. The V gene is TRBV18, the J gene TRBJ2-2, with a possible D match to TRBD1 (6 bases). CDR1 is KGHSH and CDR2 is LQKENI in the germline V gene. V was clipped by 1 base and J by 2 bases, with 8 bases between them. This CDR3 region has 15 residues. The CDR3 DNA is TGTGCCAGCTCACCACTACAGGGTAACACCGGGGAGCTGTTTTTT. Amino acids: CASSPLQGNTGELFF.

The chain carries TRBV2 and TRBJ2-2, with 8 bases fitting TRBD2. The CDR3 length is 13 residues. Germline V gives CDR1 SNHLY, CDR2 FYNNEI. V lost 5 bases, J lost 5 bases, and 1 base stayed unmatched. DNA of the CDR3: TGTGCCAGCAGTTTAGCGGGGACCGGGGAGCTGTTTTTT. Translation gives CASSLAGTGELFF.

The chain couples TRBV7-2 to TRBJ2-1; TRBD2 might be the D (6 bases). CDR3 length: 17 residues. V was trimmed by 0 bases and J by 5 bases, leaving 17 bases between them. Germline CDR1 is SGHTA and CDR2 is FQGNSA. This CDR3 reads CASSLAGMTSRNNEQFF. DNA of the CDR3: TGTGCCAGCAGCTTAGCGGGCATGACTAGTCGCAACAATGAGCAGTTCTTC.

Only a few counts were recorded for this clone. V gene TRBV6-5 combines with J gene TRBJ1-5, with a weak D call TRBD1 (5 bases). The CDR3 has 15 residues. Looked up from germline, CDR1 is MNHEY and CDR2 is SVGAGI. V was trimmed by 0 bases and J by 7 bases, leaving 13 bases between them. CDR3 sequence: CASSYSIGAWQPQHF. The CDR3 DNA reads as TGTGCCAGCAGTTACTCGATCGGGGCTTGGCAGCCCCAGCATTTT.

J is TRBJ1-2 and V is TRBV19, with D hard to call. The germline CDR1 and CDR2 sequences are LNHDA and SQIVND (reference sequence). Trimming took off 5 bases at V and 4 bases at J, with 8 bases between the two ends. The CDR3 loop spans 12 amino acids. The CDR3 reads CASSEQIYGYTF. In DNA, the CDR3 is TGTGCCAGTAGTGAACAGATCTATGGCTACACCTTC.

This rearrangement joins TRBV18 to TRBJ2-7, with TRBD2 matching 9 bases. The germline V gene encodes CDR1 KGHSH and CDR2 LQKENI. Trimming took 3 bases from V and 5 from J; bases not matched to a gene: 17. This CDR3 comprises 18 residues. DNA for the CDR3: TGTGCCAGCTCACCCGAGGACAGGCTGCTAGCGGGACGAGACGAGCAGTACTTC. Amino acids: CASSPEDRLLAGRDEQYF.

The chain recombines TRBV30 with TRBJ1-1, with 7 positions matching TRBD1. CDR1 is GTSNPN and CDR2 is SVGIG in the germline V gene (reference sequence). CDR3 length equals 12 residues. The junction had 8 bases not matched to a gene; V was cut back by 1 base and J by 12 bases. CDR3 in amino acids: CAWSADRVGTFF. The DNA of the CDR3 is TGTGCCTGGAGTGCCGACAGGGTTGGAACTTTCTTT.

The chain employs TRBV7-9 and TRBJ2-3; tentatively, D is TRBD2 (5 bases). The germline CDR1 and CDR2 sequences are SEHNR and FQNEAQ (reference sequence). With 4 bases removed from V and 4 bases from J, the gap between germline ends came to 18 bases. The CDR3 has 16 residues. The CDR3 region has the DNA TGTGCCAGCAGCTCAACATCTAGCATAAGCCCAGATACGCAGTATTTT. It codes for CASSSTSSISPDTQYF. Full variable domain (missing parts from reference TRBV7-9 and TRBJ2-3): DTGVSQNPRHKITKRGQNVTFRCDPISEHNRLYWYRQTLGQGPEFLTYFQNEAQLEKSRLLSDRFSAERPKGSFSTLEIQRTEQGDSAMYLCASSSTSSISPDTQYFGPGTRLTVL.

In its sample, this clone was seen a few times. J is TRBJ1-1 and V is TRBV6-5; the D is unclear. In germline, CDR1 is MNHEY, CDR2 SVGAGI. The germline V and J ends were trimmed by 2 bases and 1 base, with 14 bases remaining between them. This CDR3 region has 16 residues. CDR3 region: CASSYAYGRTNTEAFF. The CDR3 coding sequence is TGTGCCAGCAGTTACGCTTATGGCAGAACGAACACTGAAGCTTTCTTT.

This clone was picked up a small number of times. The gene calls are TRBV27 and TRBJ1-2; D not certain. Germline CDR1 is MNHEY and CDR2 is SMNVEV (reference sequence). V was shortened by 5 bases and J by 6 bases, with 13 bases between the two germline ends. The CDR3 has 13 amino acids. In DNA form, the CDR3 reads TGTGCCAGCAGTACCCGGGTCGTCGATGGCTACACCTTC. As protein: CASSTRVVDGYTF.

This clone turned up a few times. V and J are TRBV28 and TRBJ1-4; a weak D match, TRBD1 (6 bases). V lost 5 bases, J lost 13 bases, and 14 bases lay in between. The CDR3 is 12 residues long. Germline CDR1 MDHEN, CDR2 SYDVKM. CDR3 bases: TGTGCCAGCAGTCCCCGGACAGCGAGACTGTTTTTT. Its protein is CASSPRTARLFF.

The chain links TRBV6-6 to TRBJ2-7; the match to TRBD2 covers 7 bases. The V gene's germline CDR1 is MNHNY and CDR2 SVGAGI (reference sequence). The CDR3 covers 16 residues. Germline trimming cut 0 bases from V and 0 bases from J; bases unmatched to any gene: 5. The CDR3 bases are TGTGCCAGCAGTTACTCGGGAGGGAATCCCTCCTACGAGCAGTACTTC. It codes for CASSYSGGNPSYEQYF.

This clone showed up just a few times. The V call is TRBV5-1, the J call TRBJ2-7; the D is unclear. The CDR3 is 14 amino acids. Germline CDR1 is SGHRS and CDR2 is YFSETQ. Trimming pared 0 bases from V and 2 bases from J, leaving 9 bases between. DNA of the CDR3: TGCGCCAGCAGCTTGGGGGGAACAGCCTACGAGCAGTACTTC. Translated: CASSLGGTAYEQYF.

This clone was recorded only once. This sequence joins TRBV14 and TRBJ2-3, with a weak D call TRBD1 (6 bases). Per germline, CDR1 SGHDN and CDR2 FVKESK. The CDR3 is made up of 15 amino acids. V lost 5 bases, J lost 0 bases, and 12 bases lay in between. The CDR3 nucleotides read TGTGCCAGCAGCACCCGGACAGATAGCACAGATACGCAGTATTTT. Its protein is CASSTRTDSTDTQYF.

V gene TRBV4-2 combines with J gene TRBJ1-2; possible D gene TRBD1, 5 bases. The V end lost 5 bases, the J end lost 5 bases, and 24 bases lay between the germline ends. The germline CDR1 and CDR2 sequences are LGHNA and YNFKEQ. This CDR3 has 17 residues. CDR3 in amino acids: CASSGGWGRRASYGYTF. CDR3 DNA: TGTGCCAGCAGCGGGGGTTGGGGGAGGAGGGCCTCTTATGGCTACACCTTC.

This clone was seen a few times. This rearrangement joins TRBV5-1 to TRBJ2-2; 7 nucleotides line up with TRBD2. CDR1 and CDR2 from the germline V gene are SGHRS and YFSETQ. V lost 7 bases to trimming and J lost 5 bases; unmatched junction nucleotides: 5. This CDR3 has 13 amino acids. The CDR3 reads CASQRGSTGELFF. The CDR3 region has the DNA TGCGCCAGCCAGCGGGGAAGTACCGGGGAGCTGTTTTTT.

This clone was seen just once. V usage is TRBV11-2 and J usage is TRBJ1-2, with a possible D match to TRBD1 (6 bases). Trimming cost V 5 bases and J 3 bases, with 10 bases left between them. The CDR3 loop spans 13 amino acids. Germline V gene lookup returns CDR1 SGHAT and CDR2 FQNNGV. The CDR3 sequence: CASSPGTYYGYTF. The CDR3 coding sequence is TGTGCCAGCAGCCCCGGGACATACTATGGCTACACCTTC.

The gene calls are TRBV6-5 and TRBJ2-7; possibly TRBD1 for D (6 bases). The CDR3 is 13 amino acids. Germline assignment: CDR1 MNHEY and CDR2 SVGAGI. Deletions cut 2 bases from V and 6 bases from J, with 11 bases between. The CDR3 region has the DNA TGTGCCAGCAGTTACACGCAGGGGTTCGAGCAGTACTTC. It yields the protein CASSYTQGFEQYF.

This chain uses TRBV7-2 with TRBJ2-3; the D is unclear. V lost 4 bases, J lost 1 base, and 18 bases lay in between. Germline lookup yields CDR1 SGHTA and CDR2 FQGNSA. The CDR3 sequence is 17 residues long. The CDR3 DNA is TGTGCCAGCAGCTCCTCCATAGGCAGGAGCCGCACAGATACGCAGTATTTT. This codes for CASSSSIGRSRTDTQYF.

This chain connects TRBV28 to TRBJ2-2, with D unclear. This CDR3 has 15 amino acids. Germline V gives CDR1 MDHEN, CDR2 SYDVKM. V was shortened by 7 bases and J by 4 bases, with 16 bases between the two germline ends. The CDR3 is CASKYVSRPTGELFF. The CDR3 DNA follows: TGTGCCAGCAAGTACGTTAGCAGACCCACCGGGGAGCTGTTTTTT.

This clone was detected once. The J gene is TRBJ2-7, the V gene TRBV25-1; 16 nucleotides line up with TRBD2. The CDR3 spans 16 residues. Germline CDR1 is MGHDK and CDR2 is SYGVNS. The CDR3 DNA follows: TGTGCGCCCCTTCCCGGGACTAGCGGGGGGGCCTACGAGCAGTACTTC. This encodes CAPLPGTSGGAYEQYF.

This clone was picked up a small number of times. V gene TRBV9 combines with J gene TRBJ1-2; D may be TRBD1 (5 bases). The CDR3 length is 14 residues. V was clipped by 0 bases and J by 4 bases, with 10 bases between them. Per germline, CDR1 SGDLS and CDR2 YYNGEE. The CDR3 loop is CASSVVPQGYGYTF. The DNA of the CDR3 is TGTGCCAGCAGCGTAGTTCCCCAGGGCTATGGCTACACCTTC.

CDR3 coding DNA: TGTGCCAGCAGTTTATTGGGGTTTAAGGACGAGCAGTACTTC. Translated, it gives CASSLLGFKDEQYF. This rearrangement joins TRBV28 to TRBJ2-7, with unresolved D. This CDR3 has 14 amino acids. V was clipped by 1 base and J by 5 bases, with 12 bases between them. The germline V gene has CDR1 MDHEN and CDR2 SYDVKM.